A single sample gave rise to the 30 T cell receptor beta chains below, sequenced in a study of blood T cell repertoires in COVID-19. The method was immunoSEQ multiplex PCR; TCRdb's version includes in-frame clones alone and lacks a portion of them. The data show under 300,000 clones, with roughly nine tenths seen just once and 2% to 2.5% held by the top ten. Material for sequencing was peripheral blood. Every receptor here comes from a man between 45 and 60 years old with acute or convalescent COVID-19.

V is TRBV9 and J is TRBJ1-1; 8 bases are shared with TRBD1. CDR1 and CDR2 from the germline V gene are SGDLS and YYNGEE. With 3 bases clipped from V and 1 base from J, the junction kept 8 bases outside the gene matches. This CDR3 comprises 16 residues. The CDR3 reads CASSDSLDRGNTEAFF. CDR3 DNA: TGTGCCAGCAGCGACTCTCTAGACAGGGGGAACACTGAAGCTTTCTTT. Using reference TRBV9 and TRBJ1-1 for the parts outside the CDR3, the full variable domain is DSGVTQTPKHLITATGQRVTLRCSPRSGDLSVYWYQQSLDQGLQFLIQYYNGEERAKGNILERFSAQQFPDLHSELNLSSLELGDSALYFCASSDSLDRGNTEAFFGQGTRLTVV.

The chain employs TRBV13 and TRBJ2-2, with D maybe TRBD1 (5 bases). The CDR3 is 15 residues long. V dropped 6 bases and J dropped 1 base, with 12 bases sitting between them. CDR1 is PRHDT, CDR2 FYEKMQ, per germline (reference sequence). The CDR3 sequence is CASRLGRVNTGELFF. The DNA of the CDR3 is TGTGCCAGCAGACTTGGCAGGGTGAACACCGGGGAGCTGTTTTTT.

The CDR3 nucleotides are TGTGCCAGCAGCTCGTGGACTAGCGGGTCCGAGACCCAGTACTTC. This encodes CASSSWTSGSETQYF. The chain combines TRBV9 with TRBJ2-5; 11 nucleotides line up with TRBD2. This CDR3 spans 15 amino acids. Germline V gives CDR1 SGDLS, CDR2 YYNGEE. V gave up 4 bases and J gave up 5 bases; unmatched junction bases: 7.

The gene calls are TRBV5-1 and TRBJ2-5, with 7 bases lining up with TRBD1. This CDR3 spans 16 amino acids. V lost 1 base and J lost 0; bases outside the gene matches: 6. The germline CDR1 and CDR2 sequences are SGHRS and YFSETQ. The CDR3 nucleotides are TGCGCCAGCAGCTTGCAAGGGGGCCAGTACCAAGAGACCCAGTACTTC. Translating it yields CASSLQGGQYQETQYF.

J is TRBJ2-1 and V is TRBV27; TRBD1 matches 11 bases. The trim removed 4 bases at V and 5 bases at J, leaving 13 bases unmatched. The CDR3 runs to 18 residues. The germline V gene encodes CDR1 MNHEY and CDR2 SMNVEV (reference sequence). The chain's CDR3 is CASSSPGTGGKVNNEQFF. The CDR3 DNA follows: TGTGCCAGCAGTTCTCCAGGGACAGGGGGGAAAGTAAACAATGAGCAGTTCTTC.

The V call is TRBV27, the J call TRBJ2-5, with 7 bases matching TRBD2. This CDR3 is 14 amino acids long. Germline CDR1 is MNHEY and CDR2 is SMNVEV (reference sequence). The trim removed 3 bases at V and 4 bases at J, leaving 5 bases unmatched. The CDR3 region is CASSFRGDRETQYF. The CDR3 DNA reads as TGTGCCAGCAGTTTCCGGGGGGATCGAGAGACCCAGTACTTC.

CDR3 coding DNA: TGCGCCAGCAGGAATCCAGGGGGCATGGAGACCCAGTACTTC. Its translation is CASRNPGGMETQYF. The chain has TRBV5-1 and TRBJ2-5, with 8 bases identical to TRBD1. Per the germline V gene, CDR1 is SGHRS and CDR2 is YFSETQ. V lost 5 bases to trimming and J lost 5 bases; unmatched junction nucleotides: 8. This CDR3 has 14 residues.

The V call is TRBV30, the J call TRBJ1-1; possibly TRBD1 for D (5 bases). The CDR3 consists of 13 residues. Trimming removed 3 bases at V and 5 bases at J, with 13 bases between. Germline loops: CDR1 GTSNPN, CDR2 SVGIG (reference sequence). For the CDR3, the DNA is TGTGCCTGGAGCCTCACAGGTTATACTGAAGCTTTCTTT. It specifies CAWSLTGYTEAFF.

The chain recombines TRBV19 with TRBJ1-3; TRBD1 matches 10 bases. The length of the CDR3 is 17 residues. Unmatched junction bases numbered 6, after V lost 3 bases and J lost 1 base. Germline CDR1 is LNHDA and CDR2 is SQIVND (reference sequence). The CDR3, as DNA: TGTGCCAGTAGTATTACGCGACAGGGGGCTTCTGGAAACACCATATATTTT. This gives the protein CASSITRQGASGNTIYF.

The V gene is TRBV27, the J gene TRBJ2-7; D unclear. The CDR3 has 11 amino acids. The germline gives CDR1 MNHEY, CDR2 SMNVEV (reference sequence). With 11 bases removed from V and 2 bases from J, the gap between germline ends came to 10 bases. CDR3 nucleotide sequence: TGTGCCGTACTTCTTCCCTACGAGCAGTACTTC. It encodes CAVLLPYEQYF.

V is TRBV30 and J is TRBJ2-7, with D tentatively TRBD1 (5 bases). Germline V gene sequence: CDR1 GTSNPN, CDR2 SVGIG (reference sequence). V lost 4 bases and J lost 4, with 14 bases in between. The CDR3 extends over 13 amino acids. CDR3: CAWTSGIGYEQYF. The CDR3 coding sequence is TGTGCCTGGACATCAGGGATCGGGTACGAGCAGTACTTC.

The V gene is TRBV18, the J gene TRBJ2-2; possible D gene TRBD2, 6 bases. This CDR3 is built from 15 residues. The V gene lost 1 base and the J gene lost 6 bases, with 12 bases spanning the gap. Germline V gives CDR1 KGHSH, CDR2 LQKENI. The CDR3 DNA follows: TGTGCCAGCTCACCACGGCAGGGAGGATCCGGGGAGCTGTTTTTT. Amino acid sequence: CASSPRQGGSGELFF.

This chain joins TRBV30 and TRBJ1-2; perhaps TRBD1 as D (6 bases). This CDR3 comprises 13 residues. The V and J ends lost 2 bases and 5 bases respectively, with 12 bases between them. CDR1 GTSNPN and CDR2 SVGIG come from the germline V gene (reference sequence). In DNA form, the CDR3 reads TGTGCCTGGAGTAGAGGCAGGGGTTATGGCTACACCTTC. It specifies CAWSRGRGYGYTF.

V is TRBV30 and J is TRBJ1-2; the D gene is possibly TRBD1 (5 bases). CDR3 length: 14 amino acids. The germline V and J ends were trimmed by 0 bases and 8 bases, with 16 bases remaining between them. The V gene's germline CDR1 is GTSNPN and CDR2 SVGIG (reference sequence). The CDR3 region is CAWSVRQGSLGYTF. CDR3 bases: TGTGCCTGGAGTGTACGTCAGGGCTCCTTGGGCTACACCTTC.

This clone was detected only a few times. The gene calls are TRBV9 and TRBJ2-5, with 11 bases aligning to TRBD2. The CDR3 is made up of 18 amino acids. With 0 bases clipped from V and 3 bases from J, the junction kept 10 bases outside the gene matches. In germline, CDR1 is SGDLS, CDR2 YYNGEE. For the CDR3, the DNA is TGTGCCAGCAGCGTAGAGGGTAGCGGGGGGGCCAGTGAAGAGACCCAGTACTTC. This sequence encodes CASSVEGSGGASEETQYF.

The chain combines TRBV7-9 with TRBJ2-5; maybe TRBD2 (6 bases). The germline V gene has CDR1 SEHNR and CDR2 FQNEAQ (reference sequence). The ends were cut back, 0 bases at V and 5 bases at J, with 13 bases in the middle. The CDR3 consists of 15 residues. CDR3 residues: CASSLALSGGETQYF. The CDR3 nucleotides read TGTGCCAGCAGCTTAGCGCTAAGTGGGGGGGAGACCCAGTACTTC.

The rearrangement links TRBV5-1 to TRBJ1-2; 8 bases agree with TRBD1. There are 14 residues in the CDR3. The germline V gene has CDR1 SGHRS and CDR2 YFSETQ. J lost 8 bases, V lost 3 bases, and 9 bases had no gene match. CDR3 coding DNA: TGCGCCAGCAGCTCCGACAGGGGAGAGGGGGGCTACACCTTC. This translates into CASSSDRGEGGYTF.

This sequence joins TRBV20-1 and TRBJ2-7, with D hard to call. The CDR3 is made up of 11 amino acids. The germline CDR1 and CDR2 sequences are DFQATT and SNEGSKA (reference sequence). Trimming stripped 2 bases from V and 4 bases from J, with 6 bases between. The CDR3 loop is CSARSVYEQYF. CDR3 bases: TGCAGTGCTAGATCCGTATACGAGCAGTACTTC.

The CDR3 region has the DNA TGTGCCAGTAGTATAGTGGTTCGGACTGCCAATGAGCAGTTCTTC. This codes for CASSIVVRTANEQFF. The chain is built from TRBV19 and TRBJ2-1; possibly TRBD2 for D (5 bases). The germline V gene has CDR1 LNHDA and CDR2 SQIVND (reference sequence). The CDR3 consists of 15 residues. V was trimmed by 1 base and J by 6 bases, leaving 13 bases between them.

J is TRBJ1-1 and V is TRBV9; D might be TRBD1 (6 bases). With 4 bases removed from V and 7 bases from J, the gap between germline ends came to 20 bases. The CDR3 runs to 15 residues. The germline V gene encodes CDR1 SGDLS and CDR2 YYNGEE. The CDR3 spells CASSTRTDPGGEAFF. CDR3 nucleotides: TGTGCCAGCAGCACCAGGACAGACCCAGGTGGTGAAGCTTTCTTT.

This clone was counted between two and nine times. The J gene is TRBJ1-1, the V gene TRBV30; no clear D gene. This CDR3 comprises 11 residues. Trimming took 7 bases from V and 0 from J, leaving 6 bases between them. Per the germline V gene, CDR1 is GTSNPN and CDR2 is SVGIG (reference sequence). CDR3 sequence reads: CALTLNTEAFF. Written as DNA, the CDR3 is TGTGCCTTGACACTGAACACTGAAGCTTTCTTT.

The chain recombines TRBV29-1 with TRBJ2-5, with D unclear. With 4 bases removed from V and 1 base from J, the gap between germline ends came to 7 bases. This CDR3 is 12 amino acids long. Germline-derived CDR1 and CDR2 are SQVTM and ANQGSEA. DNA for the CDR3: TGCAGCGTTGTGAGGTTCCAAGAGACCCAGTACTTC. Its translation: CSVVRFQETQYF.

The CDR3 nucleotides read TGCGCCAGCAGCCGCCCCGCGGGGGGCCCTAGCACAGATACGCAGTATTTT. Protein sequence: CASSRPAGGPSTDTQYF. This chain joins TRBV4-1 and TRBJ2-3; 8 bases are a match to TRBD2. Germline V gives CDR1 MGHRA, CDR2 YSYEKL. The V segment lost 4 bases and the J segment 0 bases; nucleotides outside the gene matches: 9. The CDR3 runs to 17 residues.

This clone has a single count. V usage is TRBV18 and J usage is TRBJ1-5; 7 nucleotides agree with TRBD1. This CDR3 is built from 15 residues. The ends lost 3 bases at V and 6 bases at J; junction bases unmatched: 8. Germline V gene data show CDR1 as KGHSH and CDR2 as LQKENI. The CDR3: CASSPDRVGGQPQHF. Here the CDR3 DNA reads TGTGCCAGCTCACCCGACAGGGTTGGAGGTCAGCCCCAGCATTTT.

The chain recombines TRBV5-6 with TRBJ1-6; tentative D call: TRBD1 (5 bases). The CDR3 loop spans 13 amino acids. V gave up 0 bases and J gave up 7 bases, with 5 bases separating them. The germline V gene encodes CDR1 SGHDT and CDR2 YYEEEE. DNA for the CDR3: TGTGCCAGCAGCTTGGGACAGAATTCACCCCTCCACTTT. It translates to CASSLGQNSPLHF.

This sequence joins TRBV27 and TRBJ2-3; 8 bases align to TRBD2. CDR1 and CDR2 from the germline V gene are MNHEY and SMNVEV (reference sequence). The CDR3 consists of 16 residues. V shed 3 bases, J shed 1 base, and the junction held 6 bases outside the gene matches. The CDR3 bases are TGTGCCAGCAGTTTTTGGGCGGGGGGCCGCACAGATACGCAGTATTTT. It is translated as CASSFWAGGRTDTQYF.

The V and J genes are TRBV5-4 and TRBJ2-1, with TRBD2 matching 9 bases. The CDR3 length is 17 residues. V was pared by 1 base and J by 7 bases, with 12 bases of the junction left unmatched. Germline assignment: CDR1 SGHNT and CDR2 YYREEE (reference sequence). CDR3 DNA: TGTGCCAGCAGCTTGTGGGTTGGTAGCGGGGGTCGGAATGAGCAGTTCTTC. Translating it yields CASSLWVGSGGRNEQFF.

The V and J genes are TRBV30 and TRBJ2-7; 7 bases align to TRBD2. Losses at the gene ends were 4 bases for V and 0 bases for J; bases not matched to a gene: 15. Germline-derived CDR1 and CDR2 are GTSNPN and SVGIG (reference sequence). This CDR3 region has 17 residues. Written as DNA, the CDR3 is TGTGCCTGGATCCCCCTAGCGGACCTCCTTAGCTCCTACGAGCAGTACTTC. Amino acids: CAWIPLADLLSSYEQYF.

The V and J genes are TRBV6-6 and TRBJ2-7, with D possibly TRBD1 on 7 matching bases. Germline V gene sequence: CDR1 MNHNY, CDR2 SVGAGI (reference sequence). Trimming took off 2 bases at V and 5 bases at J, with 19 bases between the two ends. This CDR3 is built from 16 residues. This CDR3 is CASSYGTRAGGHEQYF. For the CDR3, the DNA is TGTGCCAGCAGTTACGGTACTCGGGCAGGGGGGCACGAGCAGTACTTC.

The chain couples TRBV30 to TRBJ1-1; D unclear. Germline CDR1 is GTSNPN and CDR2 is SVGIG (reference sequence). With 4 bases removed from V and 7 bases from J, the gap between germline ends came to 13 bases. This CDR3 is 12 amino acids long. The CDR3 protein is CAWMGGVVEAFF. CDR3 nucleotides: TGTGCCTGGATGGGCGGGGTCGTTGAAGCTTTCTTT.